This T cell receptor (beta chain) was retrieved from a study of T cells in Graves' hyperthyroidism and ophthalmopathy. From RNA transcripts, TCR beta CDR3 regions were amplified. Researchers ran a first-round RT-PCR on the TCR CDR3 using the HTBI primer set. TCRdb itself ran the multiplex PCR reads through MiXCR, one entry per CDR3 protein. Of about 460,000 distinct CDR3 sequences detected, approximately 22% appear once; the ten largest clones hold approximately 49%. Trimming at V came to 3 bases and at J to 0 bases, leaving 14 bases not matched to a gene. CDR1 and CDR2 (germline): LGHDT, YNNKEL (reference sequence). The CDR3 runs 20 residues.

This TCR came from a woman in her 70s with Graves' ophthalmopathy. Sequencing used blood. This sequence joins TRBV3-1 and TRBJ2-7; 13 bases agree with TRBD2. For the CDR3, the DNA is TGTGCCAGCAGCCAGCGGAATCCCGGGACTAGCGGGAAGGTCTCCTACGAGCAGTACTTC. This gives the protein CASSQRNPGTSGKVSYEQYF.